Presented here are 25 T cell receptor beta chains from one specimen sequenced in a study of shared clonotypes between healthy human individuals (dated by TCRdb to 2020 to 2022). Libraries were constructed by the immunoSEQ multiplex PCR assay. As stored in TCRdb, this immuneACCESS dataset retains in-frame rearrangements with V and J assigned. A fraction of the clones does not appear; measured against another copy, unresolved V genes explain less than half of the discrepancy, and the remainder lacks a known reason. The sample table contains roughly 2.5 million clones; only one count was recorded for over 85% of them. The leading ten clones occupy 0.11% to 0.15% of the sample. The sequenced sample was naive CD4+ T cells sorted from blood. The cell subset or site label on this specimen signifies: CD45RA+ positively selected. The receptors were sampled from a young man in good health.

CDR3 loop: CASSKAGGTEAFF. In DNA form, the CDR3 reads TGTGCCAGCTCGAAAGCAGGGGGCACTGAAGCTTTCTTT. The chain employs TRBV18 and TRBJ1-1; 7 bases fit TRBD1. The germline CDR1 and CDR2 sequences are KGHSH and LQKENI. CDR3 length equals 13 residues. V lost 6 bases, J lost 4 bases, and 5 bases stayed unmatched.

The gene calls are TRBV6-1 and TRBJ2-1, with a tentative D call TRBD1 (5 bases). The germline V and J ends were trimmed by 6 bases and 7 bases, with 16 bases remaining between them. The CDR3 is 14 amino acids. In germline, CDR1 is MNHNS, CDR2 SASEGT. The CDR3, as DNA: TGTGCCAGCAGAAGGGGATCCTGGGCGAATGAGCAGTTCTTC. Translation: CASRRGSWANEQFF.

This sequence joins TRBV2 and TRBJ2-2; no clear D. The V gene's germline CDR1 is SNHLY and CDR2 FYNNEI. The CDR3 totals 13 residues. V was clipped by 4 bases and J by 5 bases, with 8 bases between them. The chain's CDR3 is CASSGRPTGELFF. The DNA of the CDR3 is TGTGCCAGCAGTGGACGACCGACCGGGGAGCTGTTTTTT.

V and J are TRBV4-3 and TRBJ1-1; D not certain. The germline V gene has CDR1 LGHNA and CDR2 YSLEER. The V end lost 4 bases, the J end lost 0 bases, and 12 bases lay between the germline ends. The CDR3 covers 15 residues. CDR3 in DNA: TGCGCCAGCAGCCTCCAAACAGACATGAACACTGAAGCTTTCTTT. Residues: CASSLQTDMNTEAFF.

As for this clone: Different DNA sequences within this sample yield the same CDR3. The rearrangement links TRBV5-1 to TRBJ2-2; 7 nucleotides align to TRBD2. The J segment lost 7 bases and the V segment lost 2 bases, leaving 5 bases of the junction unmatched. This CDR3 comprises 14 residues. The germline V gene has CDR1 SGHRS and CDR2 YFSETQ. The CDR3 reads CASSFGGSGGELFF. In DNA form, the CDR3 reads TGCGCCAGCAGCTTCGGCGGGAGTGGCGGGGAGCTGTTTTTT.

This chain connects TRBV4-1 to TRBJ2-4, with TRBD1 identical over 7 bases. Germline CDR1 is MGHRA and CDR2 is YSYEKL. The CDR3 loop spans 20 amino acids. The V gene end was trimmed by 0 bases and the J gene end by 4 bases; junction bases not matched to a gene: 18. CDR3 nucleotide sequence: TGCGCCAGCAGCCAAGAAGGGGGCGGCAGTGACTACCGGGGAAAAAACATTCAGTACTTC. Protein product: CASSQEGGGSDYRGKNIQYF.

Here the CDR3 reads CASSLLGQGAGANVLTF. The CDR3 DNA reads TGTGCCAGCAGTTTATTGGGACAGGGGGCTGGGGCCAACGTCCTGACTTTC. The genes are TRBV27 and TRBJ2-6, with 11 bases lining up with TRBD1. CDR3 length equals 17 residues. CDR1 is MNHEY and CDR2 is SMNVEV in the germline V gene (reference sequence). The J segment lost 2 bases and the V segment lost 1 base, leaving 1 base of the junction unmatched.

The CDR3 nucleotides read TGTGCCAGCAGTCGGCAGGTCAATCAGCCCCAGCATTTT. This encodes CASSRQVNQPQHF. The genes are TRBV28 and TRBJ1-5; the D is unclear. V was cut by 5 bases and J by 3 bases, with 8 bases left in between. Germline CDR1 is MDHEN and CDR2 is SYDVKM. This CDR3 is built from 13 residues.

This clone was observed once. The chain has TRBV4-1 and TRBJ1-2; no clear D. CDR1 is MGHRA and CDR2 is YSYEKL in the germline V gene. The CDR3 extends over 14 amino acids. Trimming removed 0 bases at V and 3 bases at J, with 8 bases between. The CDR3 DNA is TGCGCCAGCAGCCAAGATAGGATAGACTATGGCTACACCTTC. Its protein is CASSQDRIDYGYTF.

CDR3 coding DNA: TGTGCCAGCAGCTTAGCGTGGGGGAGTCAGCCCCAGCATTTT. Its translation is CASSLAWGSQPQHF. The rearrangement links TRBV7-2 to TRBJ1-5, with D tentatively TRBD1 (5 bases). V was cut by 0 bases and J by 6 bases, with 9 bases left in between. CDR1 SGHTA and CDR2 FQGNSA come from the germline V gene. The CDR3 sequence is 14 residues long.

The sample holds a few counts of this clone. It may be a read error: a sequence one base away is much more abundant. Different DNA sequences within this sample yield the same CDR3. The gene calls are TRBV11-1 and TRBJ2-5; no firm D call. Trimming took 3 bases from V and 1 from J, leaving 0 bases between them. The CDR3 covers 11 residues. Germline V gene lookup returns CDR1 SGHAT and CDR2 FQDESV (reference sequence). The CDR3 DNA is TGTGCCAGCAGCTTCCAAGAGACCCAGTACTTC. As protein: CASSFQETQYF.

The chain is built from TRBV18 and TRBJ2-1; D not resolved. Germline CDR1 KGHSH, CDR2 LQKENI. This CDR3 region has 16 residues. Trimming removed 6 bases from V and 5 bases from J, with 20 bases in between. CDR3 sequence reads: CASSSLLMEHNNEQFF. In DNA, the CDR3 is TGTGCCAGCTCGTCTCTTCTCATGGAGCATAACAATGAGCAGTTCTTC.

This chain links TRBV27 with TRBJ2-7; D may correspond to TRBD1 or TRBD2 (5 bases each). V lost 4 bases and J lost 2, with 9 bases in between. The CDR3 sequence is 13 residues long. The germline V gene encodes CDR1 MNHEY and CDR2 SMNVEV (reference sequence). This CDR3 reads CASSWGITYEQYF. The CDR3 DNA sequence: TGTGCCAGCAGTTGGGGGATTACCTACGAGCAGTACTTC.

This clone came up a few times. This chain uses TRBV7-9 with TRBJ1-6, with 10 bases matching TRBD1. V lost 4 bases to trimming and J lost 14 bases; unmatched junction nucleotides: 5. CDR1 is SEHNR and CDR2 is FQNEAQ in the germline V gene (reference sequence). This CDR3 is 13 amino acids long. CDR3 residues: CASSSMGQGSLHF. CDR3 bases: TGTGCCAGCAGCTCTATGGGACAGGGGTCCCTCCACTTT.

V and J are TRBV7-2 and TRBJ2-1, with D perhaps TRBD2 (6 bases). The length of the CDR3 is 13 residues. Trimming stripped 5 bases from V and 15 bases from J, with 20 bases between. CDR1 is SGHTA, CDR2 FQGNSA, per germline. For the CDR3, the DNA is TGTGCCAGCAGCCCCGACGGGTCGGGAGTAGGGTTCTTC. Translated: CASSPDGSGVGFF.

The V and J genes are TRBV30 and TRBJ1-5; TRBD1 might be the D (6 bases). The germline CDR1 and CDR2 sequences are GTSNPN and SVGIG (reference sequence). The CDR3 runs 14 residues. Trimming pared 3 bases from V and 2 bases from J, leaving 11 bases between. CDR3 residues: CAWRVGGGNQPQHF. The CDR3 region has the DNA TGTGCCTGGAGGGTAGGGGGGGGCAATCAGCCCCAGCATTTT. The full variable domain, with the rest looked up from reference TRBV30 and TRBJ1-5, is SQTIHQWPATLVQPVGSPLSLECTVEGTSNPNLYWYRQAAGRGLQLLFYSVGIGQISSEVPQNLSASRPQDRQFILSSKKLLLSDSGFYLCAWRVGGGNQPQHFGDGTRLSIL.

This clone appeared a single time. J is TRBJ1-6 and V is TRBV30; a weak D match, TRBD1 (6 bases). CDR1 and CDR2 (germline): GTSNPN, SVGIG (reference sequence). The V gene lost 2 bases and the J gene lost 12 bases, with 26 bases spanning the gap. The CDR3 runs 17 residues. The CDR3 nucleotides read TGTGCCTGGAGTTCTTACTCTGGGCAGGGGACCTCAAGACCCCTCCACTTT. Translated, it gives CAWSSYSGQGTSRPLHF. The full variable domain, its missing parts supplied by reference TRBV30 and TRBJ1-6, is SQTIHQWPATLVQPVGSPLSLECTVEGTSNPNLYWYRQAAGRGLQLLFYSVGIGQISSEVPQNLSASRPQDRQFILSSKKLLLSDSGFYLCAWSSYSGQGTSRPLHFGNGTRLTVT.

CDR3 region: CASSLAVGDTGELFF. The CDR3 DNA is TGCGCCAGCAGCTTGGCCGTGGGGGACACCGGGGAGCTGTTTTTT. The J gene is TRBJ2-2, the V gene TRBV5-1; D is possibly TRBD1 or TRBD2 (5 bases each). The V gene's germline CDR1 is SGHRS and CDR2 YFSETQ. The CDR3 runs to 15 residues. V was trimmed by 0 bases and J by 3 bases, leaving 9 bases between them.

The chain combines TRBV6-1 with TRBJ1-4, with D perhaps matching TRBD1 (6 bases). The V end lost 10 bases, the J end lost 3 bases, and 15 bases lay between the germline ends. The germline V gene encodes CDR1 MNHNS and CDR2 SASEGT. This CDR3 contains 14 residues. The DNA of the CDR3 is TGTGCCATCTCCTGGACAGAGTCTAATGAAAAACTGTTTTTT. Translation gives CAISWTESNEKLFF.

The J gene is TRBJ2-7, the V gene TRBV5-1; D is ambiguous. From germline, CDR1 is SGHRS and CDR2 YFSETQ. CDR3 size: 15 residues. Trimming shortened V by 1 base and J by 4 bases, and 15 bases separated the two germline ends. The CDR3 here is CASSLYDEANYEQYF. The DNA for the CDR3 is TGCGCCAGCAGCTTGTACGACGAGGCGAATTACGAGCAGTACTTC.

The rearrangement links TRBV5-5 to TRBJ2-5; the D gene is possibly TRBD1 (5 bases). The CDR3 is 15 amino acids. CDR1 is SGHKS, CDR2 YYEKEE, per germline (reference sequence). The V end lost 0 bases, the J end lost 5 bases, and 14 bases lay between the germline ends. The DNA of the CDR3 is TGTGCCAGCAGCTTGGGGGGCTCCTATGGCGAGACCCAGTACTTC. This sequence encodes CASSLGGSYGETQYF. The whole variable domain, filled in from reference TRBV5-5 and TRBJ2-5, reads DAGVTQSPTHLIKTRGQQVTLRCSPISGHKSVSWYQQVLGQGPQFIFQYYEKEERGRGNFPDRFSARQFPNYSSELNVNALLLGDSALYLCASSLGGSYGETQYFGPGTRLLVL.

The V gene is TRBV5-1, the J gene TRBJ2-5; possibly TRBD1 for D (6 bases). CDR3 length: 16 amino acids. Trimming shortened V by 2 bases and J by 5 bases, and 19 bases separated the two germline ends. Germline V gives CDR1 SGHRS, CDR2 YFSETQ. The CDR3 region is CASSLQGLPVMETQYF. CDR3 bases: TGCGCCAGCAGCTTACAGGGCTTACCCGTTATGGAGACCCAGTACTTC.

The chain combines TRBV5-4 with TRBJ2-2, with a tentative D call TRBD2 (6 bases). The CDR3 sequence is 13 residues long. Germline lookup yields CDR1 SGHNT and CDR2 YYREEE (reference sequence). With 4 bases removed from V and 8 bases from J, the gap between germline ends came to 12 bases. CDR3 sequence (DNA): TGTGCCAGCAGCGTACCGGGGGTTGGGGAGCTGTTTTTT. Translating gives CASSVPGVGELFF. The full variable domain, its missing parts supplied by reference TRBV5-4 and TRBJ2-2, is ETGVTQSPTHLIKTRGQQVTLRCSSQSGHNTVSWYQQALGQGPQFIFQYYREEENGRGNFPPRFSGLQFPNYSSELNVNALELDDSALYLCASSVPGVGELFFGEGSRLTVL.

Worth noting for this clone: The sample contains more than one DNA sequence encoding this CDR3. The gene calls are TRBV7-6 and TRBJ2-1; D unresolved. CDR3 size: 14 residues. Trimming removed 1 base from V and 0 bases from J, with 4 bases in between. The germline CDR1 and CDR2 sequences are SGHVS and FNYEAQ. The CDR3 loop is CASSLGSSYNEQFF. The CDR3 DNA sequence: TGTGCCAGCAGCTTAGGGAGCTCCTACAATGAGCAGTTCTTC.

The V gene is TRBV27, the J gene TRBJ1-6; the match to TRBD1 covers 8 bases. The CDR3 extends over 16 amino acids. The germline gives CDR1 MNHEY, CDR2 SMNVEV (reference sequence). V shed 4 bases, J shed 4 bases, and the junction held 6 bases outside the gene matches. CDR3 region: CASSSNDRGYNSPLHF. The CDR3 DNA is TGTGCCAGCAGTTCAAACGACAGGGGTTATAATTCACCCCTCCACTTT.